This TCR beta chain was documented in a study of glioma-infiltrating T cells after dendritic cell vaccination. The CDR3 length is 15 residues. Germline V gives CDR1 SGHAT, CDR2 FQDESV (reference sequence). V shed 0 bases and J shed 4 bases, with 12 bases lying between them. Primers: 60 V beta forward and 13 J beta reverse. Repertoires were generated with immunoSEQ multiplex PCR, while TCRdb's copy carries only in-frame clones and drops some. The sample records just over 95,000 clones, around three quarters being singletons. The chain combines TRBV11-1 with TRBJ1-2; D remains ambiguous. The receptor comes from a human donor with glioblastoma. The source was blood, collected before dendritic cell vaccination. The CDR3, as DNA: TGTGCCAGCAGCTTAGCGGGGAGCAGAATCTATGGCTACACCTTC. Translated: CASSLAGSRIYGYTF.